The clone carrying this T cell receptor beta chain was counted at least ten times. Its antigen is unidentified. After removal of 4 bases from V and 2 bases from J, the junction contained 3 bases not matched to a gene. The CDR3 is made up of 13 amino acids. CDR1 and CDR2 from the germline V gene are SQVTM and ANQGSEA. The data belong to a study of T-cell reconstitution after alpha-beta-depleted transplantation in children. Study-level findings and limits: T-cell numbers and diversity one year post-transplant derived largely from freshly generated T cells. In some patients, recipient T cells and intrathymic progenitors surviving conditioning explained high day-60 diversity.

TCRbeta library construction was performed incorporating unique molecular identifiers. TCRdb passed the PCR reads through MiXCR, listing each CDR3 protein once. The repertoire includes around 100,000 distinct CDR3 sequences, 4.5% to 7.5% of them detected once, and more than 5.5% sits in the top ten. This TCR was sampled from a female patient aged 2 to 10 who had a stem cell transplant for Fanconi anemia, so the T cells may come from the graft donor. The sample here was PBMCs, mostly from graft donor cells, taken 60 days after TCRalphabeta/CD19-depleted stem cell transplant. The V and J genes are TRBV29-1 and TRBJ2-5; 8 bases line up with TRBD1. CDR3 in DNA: TGCAGCGTTGGGAGGACAGGGCAAGAGACCCAGTACTTC. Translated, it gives CSVGRTGQETQYF.